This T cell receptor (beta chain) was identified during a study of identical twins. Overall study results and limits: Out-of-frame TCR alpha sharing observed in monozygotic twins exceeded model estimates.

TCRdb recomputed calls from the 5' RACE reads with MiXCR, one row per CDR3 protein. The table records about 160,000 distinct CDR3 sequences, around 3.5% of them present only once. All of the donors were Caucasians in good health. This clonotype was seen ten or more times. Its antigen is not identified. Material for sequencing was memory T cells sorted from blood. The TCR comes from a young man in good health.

CDR3 amino acids: CASSPDGTDTQYF. The CDR3 DNA reads as TGTGCCAGCAGTCCCGATGGGACAGATACGCAGTATTTT. The V call is TRBV14, the J call TRBJ2-3; D is undetermined. The CDR3 is made up of 13 amino acids. The germline gives CDR1 SGHDN, CDR2 FVKESK. Trimming cost V 6 bases and J 3 bases, with 10 bases left between them.